These 2 T cell receptor beta chains were sequenced from one sample in a study of T cells in Graves' hyperthyroidism and ophthalmopathy. What was amplified from RNA transcripts were TCR beta CDR3 regions. The HTBI primer set served for first-round RT-PCR of the TCR CDR3. TCRdb itself ran the multiplex PCR reads through MiXCR, one entry per CDR3 protein. This table has hundreds of thousands of distinct CDR3 sequences, under 45% appearing once. Sample: blood. These TCRs come from a woman between 40 and 50 years old with Graves' hyperthyroidism.

This clonotype occurred a few times. The gene calls are TRBV10-3 and TRBJ1-1; D unclear. Germline lookup yields CDR1 ENHRY and CDR2 SYGVKD. V was trimmed by 5 bases and J by 1 base, leaving 11 bases between them. This CDR3 comprises 14 residues. The CDR3 spells CAISSNVGNTEAFF. The CDR3 DNA reads TGTGCCATCAGTTCCAATGTTGGGAACACTGAAGCTTTCTTT.

This clonotype has just a few counts. The rearrangement joins TRBV6-5 to TRBJ2-5, with TRBD1 identical over 9 bases. CDR3 length: 14 residues. Germline V CDR1 and CDR2: MNHEY, SVGAGI. V lost 4 bases to trimming and J lost 7 bases; unmatched junction nucleotides: 7. CDR3 sequence reads: CASSSSTGGRTQYF. In DNA form, the CDR3 reads TGTGCCAGCAGTTCATCGACAGGGGGTAGGACCCAGTACTTC.